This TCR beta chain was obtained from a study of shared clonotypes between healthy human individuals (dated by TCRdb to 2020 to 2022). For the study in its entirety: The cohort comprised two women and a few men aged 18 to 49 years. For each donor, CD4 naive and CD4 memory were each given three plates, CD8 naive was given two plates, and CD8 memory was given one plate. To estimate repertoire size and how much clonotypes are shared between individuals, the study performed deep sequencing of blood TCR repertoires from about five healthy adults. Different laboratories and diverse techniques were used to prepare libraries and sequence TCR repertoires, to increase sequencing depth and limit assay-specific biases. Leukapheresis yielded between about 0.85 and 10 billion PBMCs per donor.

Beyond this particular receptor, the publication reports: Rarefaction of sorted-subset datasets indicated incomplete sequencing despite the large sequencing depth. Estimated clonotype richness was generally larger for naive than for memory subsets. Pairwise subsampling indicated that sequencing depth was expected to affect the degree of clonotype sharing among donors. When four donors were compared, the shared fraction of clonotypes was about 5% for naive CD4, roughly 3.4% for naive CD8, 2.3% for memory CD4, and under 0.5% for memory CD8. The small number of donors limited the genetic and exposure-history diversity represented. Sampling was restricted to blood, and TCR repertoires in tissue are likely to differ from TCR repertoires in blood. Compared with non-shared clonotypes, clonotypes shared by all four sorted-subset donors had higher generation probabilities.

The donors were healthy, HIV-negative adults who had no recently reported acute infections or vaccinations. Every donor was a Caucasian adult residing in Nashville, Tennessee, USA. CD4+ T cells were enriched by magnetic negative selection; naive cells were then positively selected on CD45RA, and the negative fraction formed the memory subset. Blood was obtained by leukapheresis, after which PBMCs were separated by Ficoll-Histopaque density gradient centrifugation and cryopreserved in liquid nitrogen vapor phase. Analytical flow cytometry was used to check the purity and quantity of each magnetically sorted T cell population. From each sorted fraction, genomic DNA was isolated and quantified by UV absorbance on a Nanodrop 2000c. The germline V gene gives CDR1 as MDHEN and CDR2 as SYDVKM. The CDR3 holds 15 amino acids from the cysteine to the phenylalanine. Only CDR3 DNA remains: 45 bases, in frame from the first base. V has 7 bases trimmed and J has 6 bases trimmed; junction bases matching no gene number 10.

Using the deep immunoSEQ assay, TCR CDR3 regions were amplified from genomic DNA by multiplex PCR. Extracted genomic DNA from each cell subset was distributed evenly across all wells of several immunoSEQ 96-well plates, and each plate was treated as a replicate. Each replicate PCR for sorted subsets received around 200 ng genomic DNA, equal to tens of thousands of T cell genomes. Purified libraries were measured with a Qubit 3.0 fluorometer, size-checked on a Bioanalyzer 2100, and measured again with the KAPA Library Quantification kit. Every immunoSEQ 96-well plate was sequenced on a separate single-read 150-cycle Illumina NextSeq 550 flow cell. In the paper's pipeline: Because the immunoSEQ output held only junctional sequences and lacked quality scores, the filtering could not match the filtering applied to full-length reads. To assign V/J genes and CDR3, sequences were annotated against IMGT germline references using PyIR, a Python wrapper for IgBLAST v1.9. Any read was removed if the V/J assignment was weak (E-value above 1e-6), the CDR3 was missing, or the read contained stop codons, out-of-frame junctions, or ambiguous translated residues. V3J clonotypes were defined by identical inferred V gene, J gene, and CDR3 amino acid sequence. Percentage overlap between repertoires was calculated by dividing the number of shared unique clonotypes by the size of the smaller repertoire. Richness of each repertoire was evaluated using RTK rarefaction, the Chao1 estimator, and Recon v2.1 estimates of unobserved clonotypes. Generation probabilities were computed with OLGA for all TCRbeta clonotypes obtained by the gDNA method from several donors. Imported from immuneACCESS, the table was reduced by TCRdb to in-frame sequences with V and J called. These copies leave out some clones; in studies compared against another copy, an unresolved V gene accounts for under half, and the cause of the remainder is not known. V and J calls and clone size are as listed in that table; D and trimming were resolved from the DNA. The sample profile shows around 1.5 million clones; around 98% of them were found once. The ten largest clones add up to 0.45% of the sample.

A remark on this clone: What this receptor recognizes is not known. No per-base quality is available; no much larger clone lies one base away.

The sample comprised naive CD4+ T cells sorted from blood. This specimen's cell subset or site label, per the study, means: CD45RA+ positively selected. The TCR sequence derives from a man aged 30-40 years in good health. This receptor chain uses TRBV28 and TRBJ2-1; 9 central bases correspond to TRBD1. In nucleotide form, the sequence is TGTGCCAGCACCCGGGGACAGGGTAGCGGCAATGAGCAGTTCTTC. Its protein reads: CASTRGQGSGNEQFF.